The clone carrying this T cell receptor beta chain was seen only a few times. Its specificity is unknown. This specimen belongs to a study of response to subunit inactivated influenza vaccine. Whole-study findings and limits: With each seasonal influenza vaccination, the authors suggested, few new T cells are recruited.

The germline V and J ends were trimmed by 2 bases and 2 bases, with 10 bases remaining between them. CDR1 is SQVTM and CDR2 is ANQGSEA in the germline V gene. The CDR3 is 13 amino acids. TCRdb passed the RT-PCR reads through MiXCR, listing each CDR3 protein once. Here the sample spans some 500,000 distinct CDR3 sequences, around 25% being singletons. The chain employs TRBV29-1 and TRBJ2-7; the D call may be TRBD1 or TRBD2 (6 bases each). The specimen was CD4+ T cells sorted from PBMCs, collected about 5 days after vaccination. The clonotype was recovered from a man aged 50-60 years who received an inactivated influenza vaccine. For the CDR3, the DNA is TGCAGCGTTGAAATGAGGGGGGCCTACGAGCAGTACTTC. The encoded protein is CSVEMRGAYEQYF.